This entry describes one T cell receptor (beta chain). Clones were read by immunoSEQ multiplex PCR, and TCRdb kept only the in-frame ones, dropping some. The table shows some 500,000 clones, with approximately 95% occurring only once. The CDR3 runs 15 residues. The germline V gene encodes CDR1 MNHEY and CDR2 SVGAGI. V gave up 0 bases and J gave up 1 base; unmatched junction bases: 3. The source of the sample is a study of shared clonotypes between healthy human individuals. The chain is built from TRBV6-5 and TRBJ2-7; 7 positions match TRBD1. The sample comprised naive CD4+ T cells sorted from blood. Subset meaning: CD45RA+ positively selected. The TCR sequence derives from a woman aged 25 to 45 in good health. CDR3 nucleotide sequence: TGTGCCAGCAGTTACTCTGGGACAGAGTCCTACGAGCAGTACTTC. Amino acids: CASSYSGTESYEQYF.